This T cell receptor beta chain was recorded in a study of Ad26.COV2.S vaccination and SARS-CoV-2 variants. Study-wide results and caveats: Overall T cell responses may have been underestimated by the analyses of TCR breadth and depth.

This CDR3 spans 15 amino acids. V lost 5 bases to trimming and J lost 1 base; unmatched junction nucleotides: 4. CDR1 and CDR2 (germline): SGHTA, FQGNSA. The treatment is: 19 received Ad26.COV2.S at low or high dose, single or two shots; 5 received placebo; per-sample allocation not given. Following the first vaccine or placebo injection, samples were taken on day 63. Comment on this clone: Its antigen is still unknown.

Libraries were prepared by immunoSEQ multiplex PCR; TCRdb keeps only in-frame clonotypes and omits some of them. The repertoire holds about 380,000 clones, with about 83% as singletons. This rearrangement joins TRBV7-2 to TRBJ2-2; 7 positions agree with TRBD1. This TCR came from a person aged 18-65 years who received the Ad26.COV2.S COVID-19 vaccine or a placebo. Sequenced material: peripheral blood, taken in a trial of Ad26.COV2.S vaccine versus placebo. The CDR3 sequence is CASSLRTGNTGELFF. Written as DNA, the CDR3 is TGTGCCAGCAGCCTGCGGACAGGGAACACCGGGGAGCTGTTTTTT.